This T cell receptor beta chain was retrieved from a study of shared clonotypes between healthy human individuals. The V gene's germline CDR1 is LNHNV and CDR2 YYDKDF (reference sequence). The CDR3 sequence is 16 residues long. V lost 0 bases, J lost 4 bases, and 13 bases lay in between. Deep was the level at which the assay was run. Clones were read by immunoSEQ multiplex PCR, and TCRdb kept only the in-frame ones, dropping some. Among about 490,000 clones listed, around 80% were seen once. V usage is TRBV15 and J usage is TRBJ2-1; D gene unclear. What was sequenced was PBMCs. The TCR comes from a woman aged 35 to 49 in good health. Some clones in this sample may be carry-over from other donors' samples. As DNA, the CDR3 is TGTGCCACCAGCAGAGATCGGTCTATTCTTTACAATGAGCAGTTCTTC. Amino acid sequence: CATSRDRSILYNEQFF.